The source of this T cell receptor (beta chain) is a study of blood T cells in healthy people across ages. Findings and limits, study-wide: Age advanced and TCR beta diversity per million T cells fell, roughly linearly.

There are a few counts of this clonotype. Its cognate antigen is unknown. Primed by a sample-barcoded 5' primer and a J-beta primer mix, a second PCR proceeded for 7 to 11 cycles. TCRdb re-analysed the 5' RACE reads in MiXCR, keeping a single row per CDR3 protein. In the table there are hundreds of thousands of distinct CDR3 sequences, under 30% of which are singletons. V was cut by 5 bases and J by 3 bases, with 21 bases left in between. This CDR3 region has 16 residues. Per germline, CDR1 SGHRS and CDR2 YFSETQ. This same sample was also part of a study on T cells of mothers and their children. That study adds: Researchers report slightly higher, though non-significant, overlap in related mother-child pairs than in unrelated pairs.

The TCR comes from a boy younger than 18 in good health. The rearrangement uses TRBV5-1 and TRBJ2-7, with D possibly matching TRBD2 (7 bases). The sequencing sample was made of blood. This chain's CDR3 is CASRGLRGADFYEQYF. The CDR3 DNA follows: TGCGCCAGCAGGGGTCTACGGGGGGCTGATTTCTACGAGCAGTACTTC.